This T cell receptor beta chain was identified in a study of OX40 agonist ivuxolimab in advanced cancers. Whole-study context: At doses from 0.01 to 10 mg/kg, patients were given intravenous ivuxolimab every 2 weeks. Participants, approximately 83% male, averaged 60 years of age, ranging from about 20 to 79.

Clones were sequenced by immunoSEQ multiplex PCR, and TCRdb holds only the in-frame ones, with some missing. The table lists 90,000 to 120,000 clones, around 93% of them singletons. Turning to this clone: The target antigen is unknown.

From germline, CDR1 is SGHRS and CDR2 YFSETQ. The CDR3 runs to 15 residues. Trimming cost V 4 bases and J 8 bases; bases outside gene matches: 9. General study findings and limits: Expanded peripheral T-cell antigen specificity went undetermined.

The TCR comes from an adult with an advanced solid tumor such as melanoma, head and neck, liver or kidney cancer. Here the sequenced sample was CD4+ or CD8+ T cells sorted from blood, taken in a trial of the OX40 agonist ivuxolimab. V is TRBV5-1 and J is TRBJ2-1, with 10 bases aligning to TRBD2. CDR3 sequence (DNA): TGCGCCAGCAGCCCGACTAGCGGGTCGGCTTATGAGCAGTTCTTC. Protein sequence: CASSPTSGSAYEQFF. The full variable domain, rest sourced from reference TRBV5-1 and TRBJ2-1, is KAGVTQTPRYLIKTRGQQVTLSCSPISGHRSVSWYQQTPGQGLQFLFEYFSETQRNKGNFPGRFSGRQFSNSRSEMNVSTLELGDSALYLCASSPTSGSAYEQFFGPGTRLTVL.